Listed below are T cell receptor beta chains from one sample, sequenced in a study of glioma-infiltrating T cells after dendritic cell vaccination. Sequencing used immunoSEQ multiplex PCR; TCRdb keeps in-frame clones, though not all of them. This table holds around 72,000 clones, under 90% found once. The starting material was blood, obtained before dendritic cell vaccination. The source of these receptors is a human donor with glioblastoma. CDR3s include the opening cysteine and the closing phenylalanine or tryptophan. Each record gives: D gene, clone size, J gene, V gene, CDR3 protein, CDR3 DNA. The D gene is left open where the match is weak. A clone size is listed for some rows: how often the clone was seen (once, few, many), or a class if it is expanded.

- | - | TRBJ1-5 | TRBV25-1 | CASSEFVTEDQPQHF | TGTGCCAGCAGTGAATTTGTGACAGAAGATCAGCCCCAGCATTTT
- | - | TRBJ2-1 | TRBV6-5 | CASSYWGTDYNEQFF | TGTGCCAGCAGTTATTGGGGGACTGACTACAATGAGCAGTTCTTC
TRBD1 | few | TRBJ1-1 | TRBV18 | CASSTGQGLQAFF | TGTGCCAGCTCAACGGGACAGGGACTCCAAGCTTTCTTT
- | - | TRBJ2-2 | TRBV5-1 | CASSLGTLPAENTGELFF | TGCGCCAGCAGCTTGGGAACCTTACCCGCGGAGAACACCGGGGAGCTGTTTTTT
- | once | TRBJ2-5 | TRBV2 | CASSEDGGTQYF | TGTGCCAGCAGTGAAGACGGGGGGACCCAGTACTTC
- | - | TRBJ2-3 | TRBV7-3 | CASSSGQRRNTDTQYF | TGTGCCAGCAGCTCCGGACAGCGTCGAAACACAGATACGCAGTATTTT
TRBD1 | - | TRBJ1-3 | TRBV30 | CAWMRGPGNTIYF | TGTGCCTGGATGAGGGGGCCTGGAAACACCATATATTTT
- | few | TRBJ2-1 | TRBV7-6 | CASSPGRGNEQFF | TGTGCCAGCAGCCCGGGTCGGGGCAATGAGCAGTTCTTC
TRBD1 | - | TRBJ1-1 | TRBV2 | CASSETTGGREAFF | TGTGCCAGCAGTGAAACTACAGGGGGCCGTGAAGCTTTCTTT
- | - | TRBJ1-1 | TRBV6-5 | CASSRTGNTEAFF | TGTGCCAGCAGCCGCACAGGGAACACTGAAGCTTTCTTT
- | - | TRBJ2-1 | TRBV30 | CAWGRGQVRNEQFF | TGTGCCTGGGGCCGGGGACAAGTGCGCAATGAGCAGTTCTTC